In this sample, the clone carrying this T cell receptor beta chain turned up a few times. This sample is part of a study of T-cell memory formation after mild COVID-19. MiXCR, run by TCRdb on the 5' RACE reads, gives a single entry per CDR3 protein. The table shows some 180,000 distinct CDR3 sequences, with under 15% occurring only once. Germline assignment: CDR1 SNHLY and CDR2 FYNNEI. V was cut by 5 bases and J by 2 bases, with 16 bases left in between. CDR3 length: 15 amino acids. The chain links TRBV2 to TRBJ2-7; no clear D gene. Sequenced sample: PBMCs or a T cell subset sorted from them (not recorded which). The sequence was collected from a man aged 18-30 years who had mild COVID-19 (a few samples of this study predate the infection). Cell type and time point are not known. The CDR3 bases are TGTGCCAGCAGTCCGAATGGGCAGGTGACCTACGAGCAGTACTTC. It codes for CASSPNGQVTYEQYF.